This T cell receptor (beta chain) was sequenced for a study of blood T cell repertoires in COVID-19. Background on the study: PBMCs, B-cell-depleted T cells, or T cells provided the cDNA or gDNA that made up the material.

CDR3 length: 15 residues. V shed 5 bases and J 5 bases; nucleotides not matched to a gene: 6. Germline V gene lookup returns CDR1 MNHEY and CDR2 SVGEGT. The data were produced by immunoSEQ multiplex PCR, yet TCRdb's version contains in-frame clones alone and is incomplete. The sample records about 110,000 clones, over 65% being singletons. Sequenced sample: peripheral blood. This chain uses TRBV6-2 or TRBV6-3 with TRBJ2-1, with 10 bases aligning to TRBD2. The sequence was collected from a woman aged 80 or older with acute or convalescent COVID-19. The DNA for the CDR3 is TGTGCCAGCAGTAGGAGCGGGGGGGCAAACAATGAGCAGTTCTTC. Its translation is CASSRSGGANNEQFF.